The 24 T cell receptor beta chains below were found in one sample sequenced in a study of blood T cell repertoires in COVID-19. Clones were read by immunoSEQ multiplex PCR, and TCRdb kept only the in-frame ones, dropping some. The table has about 33,000 clones, around nine tenths seen once; the top ten hold around 57%. Sequencing was performed on peripheral blood. Source of these receptors: a man aged 70-80 years with acute or convalescent COVID-19.

The CDR3: CASSSGGINQPQHF. In DNA, the CDR3 is TGTGCCAGCAGCTCGGGGGGTATCAATCAGCCCCAGCATTTT. This chain joins TRBV5-6 and TRBJ1-5, with D maybe TRBD1 (5 bases). Germline loops: CDR1 SGHDT, CDR2 YYEEEE. V lost 3 bases, J lost 3 bases, and 10 bases lay in between. This CDR3 contains 14 residues. Together with reference TRBV5-6 and TRBJ1-5, the CDR3 gives the full variable domain: DAGVTQSPTHLIKTRGQQVTLRCSPKSGHDTVSWYQQALGQGPQFIFQYYEEEERQRGNFPDRFSGHQFPNYSSELNVNALLLGDSALYLCASSSGGINQPQHFGDGTRLSIL.

The chain is built from TRBV6-2 or TRBV6-3 and TRBJ2-2; a weak D match, TRBD2 (6 bases). This CDR3 spans 15 amino acids. Deletions cut 5 bases from V and 5 bases from J, with 15 bases between. The germline gives CDR1 MNHEY, CDR2 SVGEGT. Here the CDR3 reads CASSKAGTLTGELFF. DNA for the CDR3: TGTGCCAGCAGTAAAGCCGGGACTCTAACCGGGGAGCTGTTTTTT.

The rearrangement links TRBV27 to TRBJ2-7; TRBD1 agrees at 8 bases. Losses at the gene ends were 3 bases for V and 5 bases for J; bases not matched to a gene: 15. Germline V gives CDR1 MNHEY, CDR2 SMNVEV (reference sequence). This CDR3 spans 17 amino acids. The CDR3 DNA sequence: TGTGCCAGCAGTTTCAGAGGGACAGGAATTACTAGGGACGAGCAGTACTTC. It translates to CASSFRGTGITRDEQYF.

The chain is built from TRBV27 and TRBJ1-2, with D unclear. The CDR3 is 15 amino acids. Germline CDR1 reads MNHEY; CDR2 reads SMNVEV (reference sequence). V was cut by 6 bases and J by 0 bases, with 14 bases left in between. The CDR3 sequence: CASSPLEAANYGYTF. The CDR3 DNA sequence: TGTGCCAGCAGCCCGCTCGAGGCAGCTAACTATGGCTACACCTTC.

This clone was picked up one time. The chain recombines TRBV18 with TRBJ2-5, with TRBD1 identical over 10 bases. The CDR3 has 16 residues. CDR1 and CDR2 from the germline V gene are KGHSH and LQKENI. Trimming cost V 3 bases and J 5 bases; bases outside gene matches: 9. The chain's CDR3 is CASSPRQGADLETQYF. DNA for the CDR3: TGTGCCAGCTCACCTCGACAGGGGGCGGATTTGGAGACCCAGTACTTC.

The chain carries TRBV30 and TRBJ1-4; the D gene is possibly TRBD1 (6 bases). V lost 5 bases and J 4 bases, leaving 14 bases between the germline ends. Germline CDR1 reads GTSNPN; CDR2 reads SVGIG (reference sequence). The CDR3 sequence is 14 residues long. The CDR3 sequence is CAWGEGQYNEKLFF. The CDR3 DNA reads as TGTGCCTGGGGAGAAGGACAGTATAATGAAAAACTGTTTTTT.

The J gene is TRBJ1-3, the V gene TRBV6-1; a possible D gene is TRBD1 (6 bases). This CDR3 is 18 amino acids long. CDR1 is MNHNS and CDR2 is SASEGT in the germline V gene. The germline V and J ends were trimmed by 3 bases and 1 base, with 19 bases remaining between them. CDR3 nucleotide sequence: TGTGCCAGCAGTGACAGGGGCCATAATTCCGGATCTGGAAACACCATATATTTT. Residues: CASSDRGHNSGSGNTIYF.

V usage is TRBV29-1 and J usage is TRBJ1-4; D perhaps matches TRBD1 (5 bases). The germline gives CDR1 SQVTM, CDR2 ANQGSEA. CDR3 length: 13 residues. Trimming removed 7 bases from V and 0 bases from J, with 9 bases in between. CDR3 DNA: TGCAGCGCCCAGGGTCCAACTAATGAAAAACTGTTTTTT. As protein: CSAQGPTNEKLFF.

The chain joins TRBV27 to TRBJ1-6; maybe TRBD1 (5 bases). Trimming pared 8 bases from V and 7 bases from J, leaving 15 bases between. Per the germline V gene, CDR1 is MNHEY and CDR2 is SMNVEV (reference sequence). The CDR3 has 14 residues. CDR3 in DNA: TGTGCCAGCTCGAACAGGCCAAGGAATTCACCCCTCCACTTT. Residues: CASSNRPRNSPLHF.

The rearrangement links TRBV6-2 or TRBV6-3 to TRBJ2-1; D perhaps matches TRBD2 (6 bases). CDR3 size: 16 residues. Germline V gives CDR1 MNHEY, CDR2 SVGEGT. Trimming removed 5 bases from V and 1 base from J, with 15 bases in between. The DNA for the CDR3 is TGTGCCAGCAGTACGCGGGACGGAGGATCCTACAATGAGCAGTTCTTC. It specifies CASSTRDGGSYNEQFF.

Written as DNA, the CDR3 is TGTGCCTGGAGTGTACAGGGAACTCAGCCCCAGCATTTT. This translates into CAWSVQGTQPQHF. The V gene is TRBV30, the J gene TRBJ1-5; the D gene is possibly TRBD1 (6 bases). Between the trimmed V and J ends, which lost 0 bases and 6 bases, there was a span of 9 bases. In germline, CDR1 is GTSNPN, CDR2 SVGIG (reference sequence). The CDR3 totals 13 residues.

The J gene is TRBJ1-1, the V gene TRBV5-6, with D possibly TRBD1 on 5 matching bases. CDR1 SGHDT and CDR2 YYEEEE come from the germline V gene. The length of the CDR3 is 12 residues. CDR3 residues: CLSEGRLTEAFF. The CDR3 DNA sequence: TGTCTTTCGGAGGGACGGCTCACTGAAGCTTTCTTT.

The chain employs TRBV9 and TRBJ2-7; possibly TRBD2 for D (5 bases). The CDR3 contains 15 residues. Between the trimmed V and J ends, which lost 4 bases and 4 bases, there was a span of 18 bases. Germline CDR1 and CDR2: SGDLS and YYNGEE. CDR3 amino acids: CASSTRSDSHYEQYF. DNA of the CDR3: TGTGCCAGCAGCACACGTTCGGACTCCCATTACGAGCAGTACTTC. Together with reference TRBV9 and TRBJ2-7, the CDR3 gives the full variable domain: DSGVTQTPKHLITATGQRVTLRCSPRSGDLSVYWYQQSLDQGLQFLIQYYNGEERAKGNILERFSAQQFPDLHSELNLSSLELGDSALYFCASSTRSDSHYEQYFGPGTRLTVT.

Notes on this clone: Its ends do not fully match the called genes, so a read error is possible. This chain links TRBV25-1 with TRBJ2-4; 8 bases map to TRBD2. The CDR3 loop spans 11 amino acids. The germline V gene has CDR1 MGHDK and CDR2 SYGVNS. CDR3 nucleotide sequence: TGTGCCAGCAGTGACGGAGCGGGGGTGTGGTTC. Translating it yields CASSDGAGVWF.

This clone came up a few times. The rearrangement joins TRBV28 to TRBJ2-2; D perhaps matches TRBD1 (6 bases). Germline CDR1 MDHEN, CDR2 SYDVKM. The germline V and J ends were trimmed by 6 bases and 6 bases, with 23 bases remaining between them. The CDR3 spans 17 residues. The DNA for the CDR3 is TGTGCCAGCAGCCTAAATCTGGGCAGGGGTAAGGCCGGGGAGCTGTTTTTT. Translated: CASSLNLGRGKAGELFF.

The CDR3 protein is CASSPDRDTEAFF. The CDR3 DNA reads as TGTGCCAGTAGCCCGGACAGAGACACTGAAGCTTTCTTT. This sequence joins TRBV19 and TRBJ1-1; the D gene is possibly TRBD1 (6 bases). The CDR3 length is 13 residues. In germline, CDR1 is LNHDA, CDR2 SQIVND (reference sequence). The V end was cut by 6 bases, the J end by 3 bases, with 11 bases between.

J is TRBJ1-3 and V is TRBV28; the D is unclear. In germline, CDR1 is MDHEN, CDR2 SYDVKM. CDR3 length: 16 residues. V was trimmed by 2 bases and J by 4 bases, leaving 15 bases between them. The CDR3 region is CASSLVQEGAGNTIYF. CDR3 DNA: TGTGCCAGCAGTTTAGTACAAGAGGGTGCCGGAAACACCATATATTTT.

V is TRBV19 and J is TRBJ2-7; tentatively, D is TRBD1 (7 bases). This CDR3 is built from 14 residues. The V end was cut by 8 bases, the J end by 6 bases, with 20 bases between. In germline, CDR1 is LNHDA, CDR2 SQIVND (reference sequence). The CDR3 loop reads CASSQGGQMPEQYF. In nucleotides, the CDR3 is TGTGCCAGTTCTCAGGGGGGACAGATGCCCGAGCAGTACTTC. Based on the CDR3 plus reference TRBV19 and TRBJ2-7, the full variable domain is DGGITQSPKYLFRKEGQNVTLSCEQNLNHDAMYWYRQDPGQGLRLIYYSQIVNDFQKGDIAEGYSVSREKKESFPLTVTSAQKNPTAFYLCASSQGGQMPEQYFGPGTRLTVT.

The rearrangement joins TRBV5-6 to TRBJ2-3; D is unclear. V shed 0 bases and J shed 0 bases, with 8 bases lying between them. This CDR3 has 15 amino acids. Germline V gives CDR1 SGHDT, CDR2 YYEEEE. The CDR3 nucleotides read TGTGCCAGCAGCTTGGTTGCAGGAAGCACAGATACGCAGTATTTT. Its protein product is CASSLVAGSTDTQYF.

Concerning this clone itself: Additional DNA sequences in this sample encode the identical CDR3. The J gene is TRBJ2-6, the V gene TRBV10-3; D is perhaps TRBD1 (6 bases). Germline CDR1 and CDR2: ENHRY and SYGVKD. V lost 10 bases, J lost 1 base, and 8 bases lay in between. The CDR3 runs 13 residues. CDR3 coding DNA: TGTGCCACCACAGGGTCTGGGGCCAACGTCCTGACTTTC. It encodes CATTGSGANVLTF.

The chain links TRBV18 to TRBJ2-2, with TRBD2 matching 10 bases. Germline CDR1 reads KGHSH; CDR2 reads LQKENI. This CDR3 is 18 amino acids long. V trimming: 0 bases; J trimming: 5 bases; junction bases outside the gene matches: 9. The CDR3 protein is CASSPPLAGVGGTGELFF. The CDR3 nucleotides read TGTGCCAGCTCACCACCGCTAGCGGGAGTAGGTGGAACCGGGGAGCTGTTTTTT. Full variable domain (rest looked up from reference TRBV18 and TRBJ2-2): NAGVMQNPRHLVRRRGQEARLRCSPMKGHSHVYWYRQLPEEGLKFMVYLQKENIIDESGMPKERFSAEFPKEGPSILRIQQVVRGDSAAYFCASSPPLAGVGGTGELFFGEGSRLTVL.

The chain carries TRBV6-5 and TRBJ2-3; 11 nucleotides align to TRBD2. The junction had 3 bases not matched to a gene; V was cut back by 5 bases and J by 2 bases. There are 15 residues in the CDR3. Germline loops: CDR1 MNHEY, CDR2 SVGAGI. The CDR3 bases are TGTGCCAGCAGTCCGGGACTAGCGGCCACAGATACGCAGTATTTT. Its translation: CASSPGLAATDTQYF.

The gene calls are TRBV20-1 and TRBJ1-1; D is possibly TRBD1 (5 bases). Germline assignment: CDR1 DFQATT and CDR2 SNEGSKA (reference sequence). The CDR3 is 11 amino acids. V lost 4 bases and J 7 bases, leaving 10 bases between the germline ends. CDR3 DNA: TGCAGTGCTACCTTAGGGGTTGAAGCTTTCTTT. Translation: CSATLGVEAFF.

This clone was detected ten times or more. The chain joins TRBV5-4 to TRBJ2-7, with D perhaps TRBD1 (6 bases). Germline-derived CDR1 and CDR2 are SGHNT and YYREEE (reference sequence). V lost 4 bases, J lost 1 base, and 18 bases lay in between. The CDR3 covers 16 residues. CDR3 protein: CASSQTALTGSYEQYF. CDR3 DNA: TGTGCCAGCAGCCAGACCGCACTGACAGGTTCCTACGAGCAGTACTTC. The complete variable domain, with remaining parts taken from reference TRBV5-4 and TRBJ2-7, reads ETGVTQSPTHLIKTRGQQVTLRCSSQSGHNTVSWYQQALGQGPQFIFQYYREEENGRGNFPPRFSGLQFPNYSSELNVNALELDDSALYLCASSQTALTGSYEQYFGPGTRLTVT.